Following are 19 T cell receptor beta chains from one sample sequenced in a study of regulatory T cells in long-lasting Graves disease. The sample's time point: persistent/refractory GD, antithyroid drugs over 5 years with positive TRAb. PBMC-derived RNA was used for the TCR library. Arm-PCR of CDR3 regions and iRepertoire HTBI primers were the basis on which TCR beta libraries were built. From the multiplex PCR reads, TCRdb called clonotypes with MiXCR, one entry per CDR3 protein. Counted here are roughly 700,000 distinct CDR3 sequences, about 32% occurring once; the ten biggest clones make up about two fifths. Sequenced material: peripheral blood mononuclear cells (PBMCs), taken when the disease was refractory, from a patient treated with antithyroid drugs. All receptors derive from a female donor with Graves disease.

This clonotype occurred a few times. The V gene is TRBV7-2, the J gene TRBJ1-5; the match to TRBD1 covers 7 bases. J gave up 7 bases and V 3 bases, and 6 bases lay outside the gene matches. Germline V lookup: CDR1 SGHTA, CDR2 FQGNSA. The CDR3 has 14 amino acids. CDR3 loop: CASSLRQGAQPQHF. The CDR3 DNA is TGTGCCAGCAGCTTGAGACAGGGCGCACAGCCCCAGCATTTT.

The V gene is TRBV18, the J gene TRBJ1-2, with D uncertain. The CDR3 covers 14 residues. The V end lost 1 base, the J end lost 1 base, and 7 bases lay between the germline ends. Germline V gene sequence: CDR1 KGHSH, CDR2 LQKENI. For the CDR3, the DNA is TGTGCCAGCTCACCACAACAGCGTAACTATGGCTACACCTTC. Amino acid sequence: CASSPQQRNYGYTF.

This clonotype was detected a few times. A far larger clone is one nucleotide away, so this likely arose from a read error. V is TRBV25-1 and J is TRBJ1-1, with D hard to call. V was clipped by 3 bases and J by 5 bases, with 4 bases between them. Germline CDR1 reads MGHDK; CDR2 reads SYGVNS. The CDR3 covers 11 residues. CDR3 protein: CASSEKTEAFF. CDR3 bases: TGTGCCAGCAGTGAGAAGACTGAAGCTTTCTTT.

The chain recombines TRBV10-3 with TRBJ1-1, with a weak D call TRBD1 (6 bases). Germline V lookup: CDR1 ENHRY, CDR2 SYGVKD. Trimming shortened V by 7 bases and J by 5 bases, and 20 bases separated the two germline ends. The CDR3 is 15 residues long. CDR3 protein: CAITEEGRGWTEAFF. The DNA for the CDR3 is TGTGCCATCACCGAAGAGGGCAGGGGATGGACTGAAGCTTTCTTT.

This clonotype was observed at least ten times. CDR3 residues: CASTIGRPSNQPQHF. The CDR3 coding sequence is TGTGCCAGCACTATAGGACGGCCTAGCAATCAGCCCCAGCATTTT. The J gene is TRBJ1-5, the V gene TRBV2; no definite D call. Germline assignment: CDR1 SNHLY and CDR2 FYNNEI. CDR3 length equals 15 residues. V lost 7 bases and J lost 0, with 13 bases in between.

V and J are TRBV6-1 and TRBJ2-7, with D possibly matching TRBD2 (5 bases). There are 14 residues in the CDR3. V gave up 5 bases and J gave up 3 bases, with 14 bases separating them. Germline V gene sequence: CDR1 MNHNS, CDR2 SASEGT. CDR3 DNA sequence: TGTGCCAGCAGTCCGCGACGGGGTAACTACGAGCAGTACTTC. Amino acids: CASSPRRGNYEQYF.

The chain recombines TRBV6-2 or TRBV6-3 with TRBJ1-1, with D possibly TRBD1 on 5 matching bases. V lost 2 bases to trimming and J lost 7 bases, with 14 bases between them. CDR1 is MNHEY, CDR2 SVGEGT, per germline. This CDR3 comprises 14 residues. CDR3 sequence reads: CASSYKVWGIEAFF. CDR3 coding DNA: TGTGCCAGCAGTTACAAGGTCTGGGGGATTGAAGCTTTCTTT.

V is TRBV2 and J is TRBJ1-5, with TRBD1 matching 9 bases. Germline lookup yields CDR1 SNHLY and CDR2 FYNNEI. The CDR3 spans 16 residues. J gave up 0 bases and V 6 bases, and 6 bases lay outside the gene matches. The CDR3, as DNA: TGTGCCAGCAGGAGGACAGGGGACTATAGCAATCAGCCCCAGCATTTT. Its translation is CASRRTGDYSNQPQHF.

V usage is TRBV7-2 and J usage is TRBJ1-1, with D possibly matching TRBD1 (5 bases). Trimming pared 5 bases from V and 0 bases from J, leaving 16 bases between. The CDR3 consists of 16 residues. Germline lookup yields CDR1 SGHTA and CDR2 FQGNSA. CDR3 sequence: CASSPHPGTVNTEAFF. CDR3 bases: TGTGCCAGCAGCCCCCATCCGGGGACGGTGAACACTGAAGCTTTCTTT.

The genes are TRBV27 and TRBJ2-7, with no clear D. V was clipped by 5 bases and J by 2 bases, with 10 bases between them. From germline, CDR1 is MNHEY and CDR2 SMNVEV (reference sequence). CDR3 size: 13 residues. CDR3 DNA sequence: TGTGCCAGCAGTCCTGCGGCCCCCTACGAGCAGTACTTC. Its protein product is CASSPAAPYEQYF.

The chain joins TRBV20-1 to TRBJ1-2, with 7 bases that match TRBD1. The ends lost 3 bases at V and 2 bases at J; junction bases unmatched: 12. The CDR3 has 16 amino acids. CDR1 is DFQATT and CDR2 is SNEGSKA in the germline V gene (reference sequence). The CDR3 sequence is CSASPMGGGWNYGYTF. The CDR3 nucleotides read TGCAGTGCTAGCCCCATGGGAGGGGGCTGGAACTATGGCTACACCTTC.

The CDR3, as DNA: TGTGCCAGCAGCGTAGGGGAGGGTATTGATGGCTACACCTTC. It codes for CASSVGEGIDGYTF. The V gene is TRBV9, the J gene TRBJ1-2; D ambiguous. The CDR3 runs 14 residues. Germline V CDR1 and CDR2: SGDLS, YYNGEE. V dropped 0 bases and J dropped 6 bases, with 12 bases sitting between them.

This clonotype was picked up a small number of times. The chain combines TRBV2 with TRBJ2-1, with 9 bases matching TRBD2. CDR3 length: 17 residues. After removal of 2 bases from V and 8 bases from J, the junction contained 13 bases not matched to a gene. CDR1 is SNHLY and CDR2 is FYNNEI in the germline V gene. This chain's CDR3 is CASSERASGATVDEQFF. CDR3 in DNA: TGTGCCAGCAGTGAAAGGGCTAGCGGGGCCACGGTGGATGAGCAGTTCTTC. Supplemented by reference TRBV2 and TRBJ2-1, the full variable domain reads EPEVTQTPSHQVTQMGQEVILRCVPISNHLYFYWYRQILGQKVEFLVSFYNNEISEKSEIFDDQFSVERPDGSNFTLKIRSTKLEDSAMYFCASSERASGATVDEQFFGPGTRLTVL.

The chain recombines TRBV19 with TRBJ1-2; D gene uncertain. Germline-derived CDR1 and CDR2 are LNHDA and SQIVND (reference sequence). The CDR3 covers 13 residues. V lost 5 bases to trimming and J lost 4 bases, with 11 bases between them. CDR3: CASSSTWFYGYTF. As DNA, the CDR3 is TGTGCCAGTAGTTCGACTTGGTTCTATGGCTACACCTTC.

The sample holds a few counts of this clonotype. The chain uses TRBV2 and TRBJ2-7, with unresolved D. This CDR3 contains 14 residues. Germline V gene lookup returns CDR1 SNHLY and CDR2 FYNNEI. Trimming took off 6 bases at V and 0 bases at J, with 12 bases between the two ends. CDR3 in amino acids: CASRQDASSYEQYF. CDR3 sequence (DNA): TGTGCCAGCAGGCAGGATGCCAGCTCCTACGAGCAGTACTTC. Combining the CDR3 with reference TRBV2 and TRBJ2-7 gives the whole variable domain EPEVTQTPSHQVTQMGQEVILRCVPISNHLYFYWYRQILGQKVEFLVSFYNNEISEKSEIFDDQFSVERPDGSNFTLKIRSTKLEDSAMYFCASRQDASSYEQYFGPGTRLTVT.

V and J are TRBV28 and TRBJ1-5; TRBD1 aligns across 8 bases. CDR3 length equals 15 residues. Germline CDR1 is MDHEN and CDR2 is SYDVKM. Unmatched junction bases numbered 9, after V lost 5 bases and J lost 6 bases. CDR3: CASSTRQGKGQPQHF. DNA for the CDR3: TGTGCCAGCAGTACCCGACAGGGGAAGGGTCAGCCCCAGCATTTT. The whole variable domain, remainder taken from reference TRBV28 and TRBJ1-5, is DVKVTQSSRYLVKRTGEKVFLECVQDMDHENMFWYRQDPGLGLRLIYFSYDVKMKEKGDIPEGYSVSREKKERFSLILESASTNQTSMYLCASSTRQGKGQPQHFGDGTRLSIL.

The V and J genes are TRBV15 and TRBJ1-1, with D unclear. Germline CDR1 LNHNV, CDR2 YYDKDF (reference sequence). The V end was cut by 1 base, the J end by 10 bases, with 19 bases between. This CDR3 has 15 residues. The CDR3: CATSRVVLDGPGAFF. Here the CDR3 DNA reads TGTGCCACCAGCAGAGTTGTTCTAGACGGGCCCGGAGCTTTCTTT.

Worth noting for this clonotype: Germline is not matched at one junction end, which may reflect a read error. The CDR3 reads CASSLGGRGTGSVGF. The CDR3 DNA follows: TGTGCCAGCAGCTTAGGGGGTCGGGGGACAGGGAGTGTTGGCTTT. This sequence joins TRBV7-2 and TRBJ1-1; TRBD1 matches 9 bases. Germline V gives CDR1 SGHTA, CDR2 FQGNSA. This CDR3 contains 15 residues.

This clonotype was picked up a small number of times. This sequence joins TRBV20-1 and TRBJ2-7; 7 bases are a match to TRBD2. V was clipped by 0 bases and J by 2 bases; unmatched bases: 10. Germline assignment: CDR1 DFQATT and CDR2 SNEGSKA (reference sequence). There are 16 residues in the CDR3. The CDR3 loop reads CSARDVSGTTPYEQYF. The DNA of the CDR3 is TGCAGTGCTAGAGACGTTTCCGGGACTACCCCCTACGAGCAGTACTTC.